Sequencing of this T cell receptor beta chain was carried out in a study of T cell repertoires in cytomegalovirus infection. Germline CDR1 reads SGHRS; CDR2 reads YFSETQ. The CDR3 is 16 amino acids. Trimming at V came to 4 bases and at J to 4 bases, leaving 10 bases not matched to a gene. TCRdb analysed the reads with MiXCR anew, one entry per CDR3 protein. The table shows 150,000 to 200,000 distinct CDR3 sequences, with roughly a fifth occurring only once. The chain recombines TRBV5-1 with TRBJ2-2; 7 bases align to TRBD1. The sequence was obtained from a human donor in good health (CMV status not recorded). Some clones in this sample may be carry-over from other donors' samples. Sequenced: PBMCs. For the CDR3, the DNA is TGCGCCAGCAGCGTAATGGGACAGTCATCCACCGGGGAGCTGTTTTTT. This encodes CASSVMGQSSTGELFF.